This entry lists 2 T cell receptor beta chains sequenced from one sample in a study of blood T cell repertoires in COVID-19. The data were produced by immunoSEQ multiplex PCR, yet TCRdb's version contains in-frame clones alone and is incomplete. The sample yields a few hundred thousand clones, 92% seen once. The sample consisted of PBMCs or T cells enriched from blood (not recorded which). All receptors derive from a woman younger than 45 who had recovered from COVID-19.

Note on this clone: Other DNA sequences within the sample encode an identical CDR3. The V and J genes are TRBV4-1 and TRBJ2-5, with 13 positions matching TRBD2. In germline, CDR1 is MGHRA, CDR2 YSYEKL. V trimming: 3 bases; J trimming: 2 bases; junction bases outside the gene matches: 0. This CDR3 region has 15 residues. Here the CDR3 reads CASSQGLAGQETQYF. DNA for the CDR3: TGCGCCAGCAGCCAGGGACTAGCGGGACAAGAGACCCAGTACTTC.

The CDR3 region is CASSHGGGEAFF. CDR3 nucleotide sequence: TGTGCCAGCAGTCACGGCGGGGGGGAGGCTTTCTTT. V gene TRBV28 combines with J gene TRBJ1-1; D might be TRBD1 (5 bases). Germline V gene data show CDR1 as MDHEN and CDR2 as SYDVKM. The CDR3 sequence is 12 residues long. V was shortened by 5 bases and J by 11 bases, with 15 bases between the two germline ends.